A single TCR beta chain is shown here with its context. The data were obtained in a study of CD8 T cells in Susac syndrome. V lost 4 bases to trimming and J lost 2 bases; unmatched junction nucleotides: 5. The germline gives CDR1 SGHRS, CDR2 YFSETQ. The CDR3 has 15 amino acids. An amount of RNA that ranged from roughly 0.5 to 1 ug was reverse transcribed with random hexamers. Each CDR3 protein is one row after TCRdb ran MiXCR on the immunoSEQ multiplex PCR reads. This table has 140,000 or so distinct CDR3 sequences, around 94% appearing once. V gene TRBV5-1 combines with J gene TRBJ1-1, with 10 bases identical to TRBD1. What was sequenced was CD4+ T cells from PBMCs. The sequence derives from a human donor in good health. CDR3 amino acids: CASSSWTGGNTEAFF. CDR3 DNA: TGCGCCAGCAGCAGCTGGACAGGGGGAAACACTGAAGCTTTCTTT.